Sequencing of this T cell receptor (beta chain) was carried out in a study of blood T cells in healthy people across ages. Study-wide points: The unsorted PBMCs prevented any conclusive comparison of naive versus antigen-experienced cells.

This clonotype was found a few times. What it binds is unknown. Trimming took 1 base from V and 4 from J, leaving 4 bases between them. The germline CDR1 and CDR2 sequences are SGHTA and FQGNSA. The length of the CDR3 is 12 residues. The second PCR ran roughly 7 to 12 cycles with a sample-barcoded 5' primer and J-beta primers. TCRdb called the 5' RACE reads again in MiXCR, with one record for every CDR3 protein. Of about 1.8 million distinct CDR3 sequences listed, 49% were seen once; the top ten hold more than 2%. This receptor was identified in a woman between 40 and 50 years old in good health. Sequencing input: blood. V and J are TRBV7-2 and TRBJ2-5; no clear D gene. The CDR3 sequence is CASSLETETQYF. CDR3 bases: TGTGCCAGCAGCTTAGAAACAGAGACCCAGTACTTC.